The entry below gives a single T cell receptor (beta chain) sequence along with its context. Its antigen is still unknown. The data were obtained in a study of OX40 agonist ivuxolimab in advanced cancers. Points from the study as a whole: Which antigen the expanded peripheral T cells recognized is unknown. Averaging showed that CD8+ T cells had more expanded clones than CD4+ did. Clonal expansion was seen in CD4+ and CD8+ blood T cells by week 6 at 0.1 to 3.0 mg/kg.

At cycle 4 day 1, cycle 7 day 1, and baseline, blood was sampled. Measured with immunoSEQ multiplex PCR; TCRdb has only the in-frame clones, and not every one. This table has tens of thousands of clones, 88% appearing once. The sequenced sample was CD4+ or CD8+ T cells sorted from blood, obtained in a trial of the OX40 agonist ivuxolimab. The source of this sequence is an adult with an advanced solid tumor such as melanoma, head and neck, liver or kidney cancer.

In DNA, the CDR3 is TGTGCCAGCAGTGAACGGCCGGAAATAGTCACAGATACGCAGTATTTT. This encodes CASSERPEIVTDTQYF. The chain uses TRBV6-1 and TRBJ2-3; D remains ambiguous. The CDR3 spans 16 residues. V was shortened by 2 bases and J by 2 bases, with 14 bases between the two germline ends. Germline V gene lookup returns CDR1 MNHNS and CDR2 SASEGT.